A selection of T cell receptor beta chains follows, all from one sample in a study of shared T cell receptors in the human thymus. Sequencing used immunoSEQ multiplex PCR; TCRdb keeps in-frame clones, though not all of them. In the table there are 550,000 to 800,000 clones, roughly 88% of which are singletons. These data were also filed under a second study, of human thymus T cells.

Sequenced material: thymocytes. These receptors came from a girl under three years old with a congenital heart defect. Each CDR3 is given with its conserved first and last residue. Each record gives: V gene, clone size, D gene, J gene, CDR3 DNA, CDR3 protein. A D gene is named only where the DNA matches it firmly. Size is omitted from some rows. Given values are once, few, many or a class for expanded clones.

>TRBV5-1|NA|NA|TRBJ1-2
TGCGCCAGCAGCTACCGAGGAAGCTGGGGACACAAGACGTTATATGGCTACACCTTC
CASSYRGSWGHKTLYGYTF
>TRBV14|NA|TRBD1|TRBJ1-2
TGTGCCAGCAGCCCAGGGGGACTCAATGGAAAGACAGGTGGCTACACCTTC
CASSPGGLNGKTGGYTF
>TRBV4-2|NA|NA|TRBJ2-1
TGTGCCAGCAGCCAAGTGAGGGGAGCAGGCCCCCGGGGGAATGAGCAGTTCTTC
CASSQVRGAGPRGNEQFF
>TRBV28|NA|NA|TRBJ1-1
TGTGCCAGCAGTTTAGATGGGGGCGAGAACACTGAAGCTTTCTTT
CASSLDGGENTEAFF
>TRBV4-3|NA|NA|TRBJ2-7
TGCGCCAGCAGCCAAGAACTGGAGACCCCCTACGAGCAGTACTTC
CASSQELETPYEQYF
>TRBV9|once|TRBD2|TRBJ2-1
TGTGCCAGCAGCGTAGAGGGCGGGGGGAGAATTCGCTCCTACAATGAGCAGTTCTTC
CASSVEGGGRIRSYNEQFF
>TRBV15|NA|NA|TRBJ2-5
TGTGCCACCAGCAGCCTGACTTGGGTGGAGACCCAGTACTTC
CATSSLTWVETQYF
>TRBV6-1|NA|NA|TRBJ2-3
TGTGCCAGCAGTAACGACAGATACTCAGATACGCAGTATTTT
CASSNDRYSDTQYF
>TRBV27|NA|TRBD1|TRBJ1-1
TGTGCCAGCACGGCTGGACAGGGAGGGGAAGCTTTCTTT
CASTAGQGGEAFF
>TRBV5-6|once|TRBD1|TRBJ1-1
TGTGCCAGCAGCTTCTCTAAGACAGGGTTTGAAGCTTTCTTT
CASSFSKTGFEAFF
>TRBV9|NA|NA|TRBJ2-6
TGTGCCAGCAGCGCCCAACTAGAATTGGCCAGCTCTGGGGCCAACGTCCTGACTTTC
CASSAQLELASSGANVLTF
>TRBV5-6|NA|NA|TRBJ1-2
TGTGCCAGCAGCCCAAGGAGGCGGAGGACAGTCGGTAACTATGGCTACACCTTC
CASSPRRRRTVGNYGYTF
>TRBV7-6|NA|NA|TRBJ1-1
TGTGCCAGCAGCATTGGAGGGATAACGAACACTGAAGCTTTCTTT
CASSIGGITNTEAFF
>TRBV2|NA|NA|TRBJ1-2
TGTGCCAGCACTAGGACAGTTTCCTATGGCTACACCTTC
CASTRTVSYGYTF